Included here is one T cell receptor (beta chain) sequence, with context. The repertoire was sequenced with immunoSEQ multiplex PCR; TCRdb's copy has only in-frame clones and lacks some. Of under 450,000 clones listed, roughly nine tenths are singletons. This sample is part of a study of blood T cell repertoires in COVID-19. The ends lost 3 bases at V and 1 base at J; junction bases unmatched: 8. Per the germline V gene, CDR1 is DFQATT and CDR2 is SNEGSKA (reference sequence). CDR3 length: 19 residues. This clonotype was sampled from a woman in her twenties or thirties who had recovered from COVID-19. The sequencing input was PBMCs or T cells enriched from blood (not recorded which). V is TRBV20-1 and J is TRBJ2-6; 14 nucleotides agree with TRBD2. In DNA, the CDR3 is TGCAGTGCTAGTGGCCGGACTAGCGGGAGGAGGTCTGGGGCCAACGTCCTGACTTTC. It yields the protein CSASGRTSGRRSGANVLTF.